These T cell receptor beta chains were read from a single sample in a study of regulatory T cells in long-lasting Graves disease. TCRdb reanalysed the multiplex PCR reads using MiXCR and keeps one entry per CDR3 protein. The repertoire holds about 540,000 distinct CDR3 sequences, with about 13% as singletons. The data also belong to a second study, concerning T cells in Graves' hyperthyroidism and ophthalmopathy.

The sample was peripheral blood mononuclear cells (PBMCs), taken at new diagnosis, from a patient treated with antithyroid drugs. The receptor set was obtained from a man aged 25-40 years with Graves disease. CDR3s include the opening cysteine and the closing phenylalanine or tryptophan. Each record gives: D gene, clone size, J gene, V gene, CDR3 protein, CDR3 DNA. The D gene is left open where the match is weak. Clone size is not always given. Where it is, it says once, few, many or a class for expanded clones.

>TRBD2|few|TRBJ2-7|TRBV20-1
CSARDLAGAYEQYF
TGCAGTGCTAGAGATTTAGCGGGGGCCTACGAGCAGTACTTC
>NA|NA|TRBJ1-1|TRBV14
CASSRGGYTEAFF
TGTGCCAGCAGCCGGGGGGGCTACACTGAAGCTTTCTTT
>NA|NA|TRBJ2-7|TRBV28
CASSFQAESYEQYF
TGTGCCAGCAGTTTTCAAGCGGAATCCTACGAGCAGTACTTC
>NA|many|TRBJ1-1|TRBV20-1
CSATPGDTEAFF
TGCAGTGCTACCCCAGGGGACACTGAAGCTTTCTTT
>NA|many|TRBJ1-5|TRBV7-8
CASSSPVEGKRAQHF
TGTGCCAGCAGCTCCCCCGTGGAGGGGAAAAGGGCCCAGCATTTT
>NA|NA|TRBJ2-7|TRBV11-1
CASNFSPWEQYF
TGTGCCAGCAACTTTAGCCCTTGGGAGCAGTACTTC
>NA|few|TRBJ2-3|TRBV27
CASSDLADTQYF
TGTGCCAGCAGTGACTTAGCAGATACGCAGTATTTT
>NA|many|TRBJ2-3|TRBV6-1
CASSLVMASTDTQYF
TGTGCCAGCAGCCTAGTGATGGCTAGCACAGATACGCAGTATTTT
>TRBD1|many|TRBJ2-5|TRBV20-1
CSAAGQGGETQYF
TGCAGTGCTGCGGGACAGGGAGGCGAGACCCAGTACTTC
>NA|few|TRBJ2-1|TRBV5-4
CASSTNNEQFF
TGTGCCAGCAGCACAAACAATGAGCAGTTCTTC
>NA|many|TRBJ1-4|TRBV30
CAWSETGRKLFF
TGTGCCTGGAGTGAGACAGGTCGAAAACTGTTTTTT
>NA|many|TRBJ1-1|TRBV19
CASSIGGRNTEAFF
TGTGCCAGTAGTATCGGGGGTCGAAACACTGAAGCTTTCTTT
>TRBD2|many|TRBJ2-3|TRBV7-8
CASSLGPTSGTDTQYF
TGTGCCAGCAGCTTAGGTCCTACTAGCGGCACAGATACGCAGTATTTT
>NA|few|TRBJ2-7|TRBV2
CASSEAVSGAAEQYF
TGTGCCAGCAGTGAAGCGGTTTCGGGGGCTGCCGAGCAGTACTTC
>NA|few|TRBJ1-2|TRBV7-9
CASSLAQDVYGYTF
TGTGCCAGCAGCTTAGCACAGGACGTCTATGGCTACACCTTC
>NA|many|TRBJ2-7|TRBV12-3/TRBV12-4
CASSGNNGEQYF
TGTGCCAGCAGTGGAAACAATGGCGAGCAGTACTTC
>TRBD2|many|TRBJ2-3|TRBV7-8
CASRFTLRLAGADTQYF
TGTGCCAGCAGATTTACCCTAAGACTAGCGGGAGCAGATACGCAGTATTTT
>NA|few|TRBJ2-2|TRBV9
CASKKAEYTGELFF
TGTGCCAGCAAGAAGGCGGAATACACCGGGGAGCTGTTTTTT
>TRBD2|many|TRBJ2-1|TRBV5-6
CASSLDSGRGEQFF
TGTGCCAGCAGCTTGGATAGCGGGAGAGGTGAGCAGTTCTTC
>NA|many|TRBJ1-4|TRBV11-2
CASSLTPEANEKLFF
TGTGCCAGCAGCTTAACCCCGGAAGCTAATGAAAAACTGTTTTTT
>NA|many|TRBJ1-2|TRBV11-2
CASSPGEDYGYTF
TGTGCCAGCAGCCCCGGAGAGGACTATGGCTACACCTTC
>NA|few|TRBJ2-1|TRBV10-3
CATNEESAVSYNEQFF
TGTGCCACCAATGAAGAAAGCGCAGTCTCCTACAATGAGCAGTTCTTC
>TRBD2|few|TRBJ2-2|TRBV4-2
CASSQDTSGRGTGELFF
TGTGCCAGCAGCCAAGATACTAGCGGGAGGGGGACCGGGGAGCTGTTTTTT
>NA|NA|TRBJ2-6|TRBV2
CASVGTGANVLTF
TGTGCCAGCGTAGGTACTGGGGCCAACGTCCTGACTTTC
>NA|many|TRBJ2-7|TRBV29-1
CSVGVRAEQYF
TGCAGCGTTGGGGTGAGGGCCGAGCAGTACTTC
>NA|NA|TRBJ1-6|TRBV20-1
CSATTGRLSSYNSPLHF
TGCAGTGCCACCACCGGAAGACTTAGCTCCTATAATTCACCCCTCCACTTT
>TRBD1|many|TRBJ2-7|TRBV6-1
CASRRDRDPTYEQYF
TGTGCCAGCAGACGTGACAGGGACCCTACCTACGAGCAGTACTTC
>NA|NA|TRBJ2-2|TRBV29-1
CSVFLANTGELFF
TGCAGCGTCTTCCTCGCGAACACCGGGGAGCTGTTTTTT
>NA|many|TRBJ1-4|TRBV5-1
CASSLGQLGEKLFF
TGCGCCAGCAGCTTGGGACAGTTGGGTGAAAAACTGTTTTTT
>NA|many|TRBJ2-1|TRBV2
CASSPTRSEQFF
TGTGCCAGCAGTCCCACTAGGAGCGAGCAGTTCTTC
>NA|many|TRBJ2-7|TRBV7-6
CASSSFGRTGDHYEQYF
TGTGCCAGCAGCTCTTTTGGCCGGACTGGGGACCACTACGAGCAGTACTTC
>NA|NA|TRBJ2-7|TRBV25-1
CASSEETQQYF
TGTGCCAGCAGTGAAGAAACCCAGCAGTACTTC
>NA|NA|TRBJ2-1|TRBV25-1
CASSSSPGSSYNEQFF
TGTGCCAGCAGTTCTTCCCCAGGGAGCTCCTACAATGAGCAGTTCTTC
>NA|NA|TRBJ2-7|TRBV29-1
CSVETGGHQGEQYF
TGCAGCGTTGAAACCGGAGGCCACCAGGGTGAGCAGTACTTC
>TRBD1|many|TRBJ1-1|TRBV10-3
CAIRRQGLTENTEAFF
TGTGCCATTAGGAGACAGGGGCTAACCGAGAACACTGAAGCTTTCTTT
>NA|many|TRBJ1-5|TRBV6-5
CASSYSSGDSNQPQHF
TGTGCCAGCAGTTACTCTTCGGGGGATAGCAATCAGCCCCAGCATTTT
>TRBD2|many|TRBJ2-1|TRBV24-1
CATSALTSQSYNEQFF
TGTGCCACCAGTGCTTTGACTAGCCAGTCCTACAATGAGCAGTTCTTC
>NA|many|TRBJ2-7|TRBV27
CASRGSGRNEQYF
TGTGCCAGCAGGGGGTCCGGTCGTAACGAGCAGTACTTC
>NA|many|TRBJ2-1|TRBV29-1
CSVEVGDNNEQFF
TGCAGCGTTGAAGTAGGAGACAACAATGAGCAGTTCTTC
>TRBD2|NA|TRBJ2-5|TRBV5-1
CASSPGLAEGTQYF
TGCGCCAGCAGCCCGGGACTAGCGGAAGGGACCCAGTACTTC
>TRBD2|NA|TRBJ2-7|TRBV10-2
CASTGLAVDKNSYEQYF
TGCGCCAGCACTGGACTAGCGGTCGACAAAAACTCCTACGAGCAGTACTTC
>TRBD2|many|TRBJ2-5|TRBV20-1
CSARVSSGRQETQYF
TGCAGTGCTAGAGTTTCGAGCGGGAGACAAGAGACCCAGTACTTC
>NA|many|TRBJ1-4|TRBV20-1
CSARANEKLFF
TGCAGTGCCAGGGCCAATGAAAAACTGTTTTTT